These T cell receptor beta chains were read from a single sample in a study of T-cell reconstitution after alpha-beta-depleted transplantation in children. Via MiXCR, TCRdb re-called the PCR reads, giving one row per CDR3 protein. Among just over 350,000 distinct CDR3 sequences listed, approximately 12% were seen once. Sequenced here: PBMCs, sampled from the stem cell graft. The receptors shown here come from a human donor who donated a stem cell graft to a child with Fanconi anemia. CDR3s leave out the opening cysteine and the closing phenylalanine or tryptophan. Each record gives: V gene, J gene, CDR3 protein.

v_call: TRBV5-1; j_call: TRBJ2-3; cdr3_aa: ASSPWTGADTQY
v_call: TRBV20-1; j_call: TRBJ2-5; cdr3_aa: SARDYRGTQY
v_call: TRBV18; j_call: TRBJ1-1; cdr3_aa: ASLAGLLMNTEAF
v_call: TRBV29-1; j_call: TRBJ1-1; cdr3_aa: SVDTGQGGSTEAF
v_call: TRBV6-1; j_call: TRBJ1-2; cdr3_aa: ASSHTGGGYGYT
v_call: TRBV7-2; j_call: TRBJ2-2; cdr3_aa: ASSPRIGELF
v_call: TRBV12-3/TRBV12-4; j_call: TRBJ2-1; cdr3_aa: ASRLNSRNEQF
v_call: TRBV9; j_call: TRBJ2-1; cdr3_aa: ASSVAGQGRREQF
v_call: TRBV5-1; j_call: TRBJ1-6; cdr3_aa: ASSLGQNNSPLH
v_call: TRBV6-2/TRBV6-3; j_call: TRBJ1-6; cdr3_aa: ATTDRGAYSPLH
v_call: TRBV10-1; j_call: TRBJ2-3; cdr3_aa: ASSDGSTQY
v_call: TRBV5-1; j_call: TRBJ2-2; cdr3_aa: ASSLVGQGNTGELF
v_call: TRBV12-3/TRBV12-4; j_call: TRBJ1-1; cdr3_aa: ASAGEGRPEAF
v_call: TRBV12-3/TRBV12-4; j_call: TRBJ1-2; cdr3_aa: ASAQGHYGYT
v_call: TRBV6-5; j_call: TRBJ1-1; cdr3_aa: ASSSKPPGHEAF
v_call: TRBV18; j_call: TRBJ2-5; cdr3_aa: ASSPARLAETQY
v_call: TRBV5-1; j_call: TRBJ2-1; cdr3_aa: ASSSQGAVLFEQF
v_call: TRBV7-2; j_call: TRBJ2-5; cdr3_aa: ASSLAPSGGYQETQY
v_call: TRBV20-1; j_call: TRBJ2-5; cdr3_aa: SAGETSYGETQY
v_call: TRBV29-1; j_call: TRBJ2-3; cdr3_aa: SLYSGGSTDTQY
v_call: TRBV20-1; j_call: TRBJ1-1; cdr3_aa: SARPDRLTEAF
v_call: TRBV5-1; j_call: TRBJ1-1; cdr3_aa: ASSQYGLRDTQAF
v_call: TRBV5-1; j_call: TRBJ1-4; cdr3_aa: ASSLDGRENEKLF
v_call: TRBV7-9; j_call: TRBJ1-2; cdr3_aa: ASSLGADGYT
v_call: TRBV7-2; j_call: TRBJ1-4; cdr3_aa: ASSRRGRDEKLF
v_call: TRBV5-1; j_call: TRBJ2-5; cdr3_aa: ASSLERGPSETQY
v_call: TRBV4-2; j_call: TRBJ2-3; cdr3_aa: ASSPSVGGGDTQY
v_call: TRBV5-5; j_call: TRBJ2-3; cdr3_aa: ASSGDSSTDTQY
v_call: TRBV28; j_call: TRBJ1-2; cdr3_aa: ATQRPQGSHGYT
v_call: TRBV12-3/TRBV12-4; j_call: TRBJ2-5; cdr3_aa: ASSLLEFQETQY
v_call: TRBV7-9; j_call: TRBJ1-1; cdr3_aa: ASSLPAPYSNTEAF